This T cell receptor beta chain came from a study of CD8+CD57+ T cells in acquired aplastic anemia. Study summary: Each DNA sample taken from sorted CD4+ and CD8+ cells came to 3 to 3.5 ug on average.

Patients chosen for sequencing had CD8+CD57+ cells that had expanded, as shown by flow cytometry. With no exception, the patients had severe acquired aplastic anemia. Blood was sampled before the patients had received any therapy. There are 15 residues in the CDR3. V shed 3 bases, J shed 6 bases, and the junction held 6 bases outside the gene matches. Per germline, CDR1 SGHRS and CDR2 YFSETQ. This clonotype was found a few times. Researchers used genomic DNA as the template to profile TCR beta VDJ and CDR3. TCRdb ran MiXCR on the reads and lists one entry per CDR3 protein. The sample comprises around 430,000 distinct CDR3 sequences, approximately 32% of which are singletons, and less than 0.85% rests with the top ten.

The chain joins TRBV5-1 to TRBJ1-6; 7 bases align to TRBD1. The sequence was collected from a human donor with aplastic anemia. The material sequenced was sorted CD4+, CD8+, or CD8+CD57+ T cells (not recorded which) from PBMCs. The CDR3 nucleotides are TGCGCCAGCAGCTGGATAACAGGGGTTAATTCACCCCTCCACTTT. It translates to CASSWITGVNSPLHF.